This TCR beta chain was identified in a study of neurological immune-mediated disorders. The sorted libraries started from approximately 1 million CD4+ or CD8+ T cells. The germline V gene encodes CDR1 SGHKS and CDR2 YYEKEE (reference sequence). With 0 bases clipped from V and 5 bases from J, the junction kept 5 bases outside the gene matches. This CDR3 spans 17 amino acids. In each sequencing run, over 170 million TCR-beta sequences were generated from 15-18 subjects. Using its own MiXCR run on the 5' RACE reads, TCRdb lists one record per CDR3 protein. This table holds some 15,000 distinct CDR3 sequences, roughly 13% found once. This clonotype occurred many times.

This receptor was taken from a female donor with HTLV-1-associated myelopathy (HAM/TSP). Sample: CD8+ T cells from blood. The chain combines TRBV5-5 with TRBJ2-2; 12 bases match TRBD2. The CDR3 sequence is CASSLGLAGGPTGELFF. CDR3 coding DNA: TGTGCCAGCAGCTTGGGGCTAGCGGGGGGGCCGACCGGGGAGCTGTTTTTT.